A selection of T cell receptor beta chains follows, all from one sample in a study of shared clonotypes between healthy human individuals. Data came from immunoSEQ multiplex PCR; TCRdb stores just in-frame clones and leaves some out. The sample includes approximately 2.5 million clones, 80% to 95% of them seen just once. The sample comprised naive CD4+ T cells from PBMCs. Every receptor here comes from a man aged 18 to 30 in good health. Some clones in this sample may be carry-over from other donors' samples. Each CDR3 is given with its conserved first and last residue. The order of the fields is D gene, clone size, V gene, J gene, CDR3 DNA, CDR3 protein. A D gene is named only where the DNA matches it firmly. A clone size is listed for some rows: how often the clone was seen (once, few, many), or a class if it is expanded.

d_gene: .; abundance: .; v_gene: TRBV28; j_gene: TRBJ1-1; CDR3nt: TGTGCCAGCAGGGGCCCCGAGGGTATGAACACTGAAGCTTTCTTT; CDR3aa: CASRGPEGMNTEAFF
d_gene: .; abundance: .; v_gene: TRBV28; j_gene: TRBJ1-4; CDR3nt: TGTGCCAGCAGCCCTCGCAAGGGGACTAATGAAAAACTGTTTTTT; CDR3aa: CASSPRKGTNEKLFF
d_gene: TRBD2; abundance: .; v_gene: TRBV7-2; j_gene: TRBJ2-7; CDR3nt: TGTGCCAGCAGCCCAGGACTAGACTACGAGCAGTACTTC; CDR3aa: CASSPGLDYEQYF
d_gene: .; abundance: .; v_gene: TRBV5-1; j_gene: TRBJ2-7; CDR3nt: TGCGCCAGCAGCAGGGACGGAACCTACGAGCAGTACTTC; CDR3aa: CASSRDGTYEQYF
d_gene: .; abundance: .; v_gene: TRBV6-6; j_gene: TRBJ2-7; CDR3nt: TGTGCCAGCAGAGGCGGTAGCTCCTACGAGCAGTACTTC; CDR3aa: CASRGGSSYEQYF
d_gene: .; abundance: .; v_gene: TRBV11-3; j_gene: TRBJ2-1; CDR3nt: TGTGCCAGCAGCTGGGGAACGACCAAATACAATGAGCAGTTCTTC; CDR3aa: CASSWGTTKYNEQFF
d_gene: TRBD2; abundance: .; v_gene: TRBV28; j_gene: TRBJ2-7; CDR3nt: TGTGCCAGCAATTCCCCCGGTAGCGGGAGGATCCTCCACGAGCAGTACTTC; CDR3aa: CASNSPGSGRILHEQYF
d_gene: TRBD2; abundance: .; v_gene: TRBV7-9; j_gene: TRBJ2-1; CDR3nt: TGTGCCAGCAGCTTGGGTCGGTCGGGACTAGCGGGGCGAAATGAGCAGTTCTTC; CDR3aa: CASSLGRSGLAGRNEQFF
d_gene: TRBD1; abundance: once; v_gene: TRBV16; j_gene: TRBJ1-4; CDR3nt: TGTGCCAGCAGCGGACAGGCGAATGAAAAACTGTTTTTT; CDR3aa: CASSGQANEKLFF
d_gene: .; abundance: .; v_gene: TRBV9; j_gene: TRBJ1-3; CDR3nt: TGTGCCAGCAGCGTAGATGGCTCTGGAAACACCATATATTTT; CDR3aa: CASSVDGSGNTIYF
d_gene: TRBD2; abundance: .; v_gene: TRBV9; j_gene: TRBJ2-7; CDR3nt: TGTGCCAGCAGCGCCGGGACTAGCGGGTCCTCCTACGAGCAGTACTTC; CDR3aa: CASSAGTSGSSYEQYF
d_gene: .; abundance: .; v_gene: TRBV28; j_gene: TRBJ2-1; CDR3nt: TGTGCCAGCAGTCGTAGATCTCCCTACAATGAGCAGTTCTTC; CDR3aa: CASSRRSPYNEQFF
d_gene: .; abundance: .; v_gene: TRBV4-1; j_gene: TRBJ2-7; CDR3nt: TGCGCCAGCAGCCAAGTCGGCCGGAGCGGAGGGGGCTACGAGCAGTACTTC; CDR3aa: CASSQVGRSGGGYEQYF
d_gene: .; abundance: .; v_gene: TRBV27; j_gene: TRBJ1-1; CDR3nt: TGTGCCAGCAGCAAACAAACCCACCCTGAAGCTTTCTTT; CDR3aa: CASSKQTHPEAFF
d_gene: .; abundance: .; v_gene: TRBV5-1; j_gene: TRBJ2-2; CDR3nt: TGCGCCAGCAGCTTGGACCCTCTGGGGACCACCGGGGAGCTGTTTTTT; CDR3aa: CASSLDPLGTTGELFF
d_gene: .; abundance: .; v_gene: TRBV28; j_gene: TRBJ2-7; CDR3nt: TGTGCCAGCAGCAATTCCTACGAGCAGTACTTC; CDR3aa: CASSNSYEQYF
d_gene: .; abundance: .; v_gene: TRBV2; j_gene: TRBJ1-1; CDR3nt: TGTGCCAGCAGTGAGAGGGTTAGAATAGCTTTCTTT; CDR3aa: CASSERVRIAFF
d_gene: .; abundance: .; v_gene: TRBV6-5; j_gene: TRBJ2-7; CDR3nt: TGTGCCAGCAGTTACTCGGGTGTGGTGCAGTACTTC; CDR3aa: CASSYSGVVQYF
d_gene: .; abundance: .; v_gene: TRBV2; j_gene: TRBJ2-1; CDR3nt: TGTGCCAGCAGCGGGCTAGTTCGGTACAATGAGCAGTTCTTC; CDR3aa: CASSGLVRYNEQFF
d_gene: .; abundance: once; v_gene: TRBV20-1; j_gene: TRBJ2-1; CDR3nt: TGCAGTGCTTACAGGTACAATGAGCAGTTCTTC; CDR3aa: CSAYRYNEQFF
d_gene: .; abundance: .; v_gene: TRBV19; j_gene: TRBJ1-5; CDR3nt: TGTGCCAGTAGTATCTGGGATCAGCCCCAGCATTTT; CDR3aa: CASSIWDQPQHF
d_gene: .; abundance: .; v_gene: TRBV10-3; j_gene: TRBJ1-1; CDR3nt: TGTGCCATCAGCTATAGTCCGAACACTGAAGCTTTCTTT; CDR3aa: CAISYSPNTEAFF
d_gene: .; abundance: once; v_gene: TRBV6-1; j_gene: TRBJ2-2; CDR3nt: TGTGCCAGCAGCTCGGCCCCTACCGGGGAGCTGTTTTTT; CDR3aa: CASSSAPTGELFF
d_gene: .; abundance: .; v_gene: TRBV5-1; j_gene: TRBJ2-5; CDR3nt: TGCGCCAGCAGCTTGCTAGGCAGGGAAAAGACCCAGTACTTC; CDR3aa: CASSLLGREKTQYF
d_gene: TRBD1; abundance: .; v_gene: TRBV7-9; j_gene: TRBJ2-1; CDR3nt: TGTGCCAGCAGCTTCGGGACAGGGGACTACAATGAGCAGTTCTTC; CDR3aa: CASSFGTGDYNEQFF